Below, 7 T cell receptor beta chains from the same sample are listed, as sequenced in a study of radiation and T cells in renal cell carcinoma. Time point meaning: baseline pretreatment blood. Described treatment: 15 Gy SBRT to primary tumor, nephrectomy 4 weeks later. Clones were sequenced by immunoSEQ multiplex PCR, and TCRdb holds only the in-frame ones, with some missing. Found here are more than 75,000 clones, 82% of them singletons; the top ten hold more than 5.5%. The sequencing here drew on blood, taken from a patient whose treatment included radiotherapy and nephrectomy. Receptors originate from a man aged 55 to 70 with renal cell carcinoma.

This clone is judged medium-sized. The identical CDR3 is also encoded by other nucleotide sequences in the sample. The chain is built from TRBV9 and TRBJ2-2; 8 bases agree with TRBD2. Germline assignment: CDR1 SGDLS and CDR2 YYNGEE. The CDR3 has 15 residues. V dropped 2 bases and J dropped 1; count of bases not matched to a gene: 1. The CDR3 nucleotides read TGTGCCAGCAGCGTCACTAGCGGGAACACCGGGGAGCTGTTTTTT. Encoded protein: CASSVTSGNTGELFF.

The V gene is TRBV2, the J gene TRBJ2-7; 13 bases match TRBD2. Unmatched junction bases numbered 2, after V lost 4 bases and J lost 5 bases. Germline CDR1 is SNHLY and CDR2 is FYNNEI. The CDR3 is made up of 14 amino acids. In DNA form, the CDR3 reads TGTGCCAGCAGTGCACTAGCGGGAGGGGACGAGCAGTACTTC. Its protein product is CASSALAGGDEQYF.

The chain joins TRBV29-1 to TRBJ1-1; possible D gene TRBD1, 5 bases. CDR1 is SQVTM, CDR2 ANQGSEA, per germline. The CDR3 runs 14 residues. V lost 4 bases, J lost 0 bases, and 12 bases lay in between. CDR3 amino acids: CSVVFRTLNTEAFF. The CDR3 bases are TGCAGCGTTGTTTTTAGGACACTGAACACTGAAGCTTTCTTT.

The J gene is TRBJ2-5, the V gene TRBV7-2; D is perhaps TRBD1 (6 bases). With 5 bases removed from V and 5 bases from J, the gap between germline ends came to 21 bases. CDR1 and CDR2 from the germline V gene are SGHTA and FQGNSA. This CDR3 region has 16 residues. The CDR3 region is CASSRRYTGIEETQYF. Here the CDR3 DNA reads TGTGCCAGCAGCCGTCGATATACAGGGATAGAGGAGACCCAGTACTTC.

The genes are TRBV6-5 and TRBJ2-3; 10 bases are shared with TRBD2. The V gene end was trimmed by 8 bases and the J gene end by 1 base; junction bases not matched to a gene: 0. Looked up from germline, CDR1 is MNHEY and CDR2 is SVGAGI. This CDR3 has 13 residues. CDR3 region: CASLAGGTDTQYF. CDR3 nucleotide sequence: TGTGCCAGCCTAGCGGGAGGCACAGATACGCAGTATTTT.

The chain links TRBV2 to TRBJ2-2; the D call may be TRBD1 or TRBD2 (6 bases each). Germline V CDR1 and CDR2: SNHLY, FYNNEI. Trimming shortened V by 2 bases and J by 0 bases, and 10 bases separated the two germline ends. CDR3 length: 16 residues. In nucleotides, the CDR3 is TGTGCCAGCAGTGAATTGGGGGGCCCGAACACCGGGGAGCTGTTTTTT. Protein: CASSELGGPNTGELFF.

The CDR3 loop is CASSRYRGPPYNEQFF. CDR3 nucleotides: TGTGCCAGCAGTCGCTACAGGGGGCCCCCTTACAATGAGCAGTTCTTC. The J gene is TRBJ2-1, the V gene TRBV27, with TRBD1 matching over 9 bases. Germline V gene data show CDR1 as MNHEY and CDR2 as SMNVEV (reference sequence). With V trimmed by 5 bases and J by 4 bases, 9 bases remained unmatched. CDR3 length: 16 residues.